This T cell receptor (beta chain) was sequenced in a study of T-cell reconstitution after alpha-beta-depleted transplantation in children. Study results and limitations: Newly made T cells mostly supplied T-cell counts and diversity one year after transplant.

Worth noting for this clonotype: Its cognate antigen is unknown.

TCRbeta library preparation incorporated unique molecular identifiers. TCRdb re-called the PCR reads with MiXCR, one entry per CDR3 protein. The table shows approximately 980,000 distinct CDR3 sequences, with about 29% occurring only once. The sequenced sample was PBMCs, mostly from graft donor cells, obtained 360 days after TCRalphabeta/CD19-depleted stem cell transplant. This receptor was obtained from a boy younger than two who had a stem cell transplant for SCID, so the T cells may come from the graft donor.

The CDR3 is CASSLNLGTEAFF. The CDR3 DNA reads TGTGCCAGCAGCTTAAATTTGGGCACTGAAGCTTTCTTT. The gene calls are TRBV7-3 and TRBJ1-1; no firm D call. CDR1 and CDR2 from the germline V gene are SGHTA and FQGTGA. This CDR3 contains 13 residues. Trimming removed 1 base from V and 4 bases from J, with 7 bases in between. Filled out from reference TRBV7-3 and TRBJ1-1, the complete variable domain reads GAGVSQTPSNKVTEKGKYVELRCDPISGHTALYWYRQSLGQGPEFLIYFQGTGAADDSGLPNDRFFAVRPEGSVSTLKIQRTERGDSAVYLCASSLNLGTEAFFGQGTRLTVV.